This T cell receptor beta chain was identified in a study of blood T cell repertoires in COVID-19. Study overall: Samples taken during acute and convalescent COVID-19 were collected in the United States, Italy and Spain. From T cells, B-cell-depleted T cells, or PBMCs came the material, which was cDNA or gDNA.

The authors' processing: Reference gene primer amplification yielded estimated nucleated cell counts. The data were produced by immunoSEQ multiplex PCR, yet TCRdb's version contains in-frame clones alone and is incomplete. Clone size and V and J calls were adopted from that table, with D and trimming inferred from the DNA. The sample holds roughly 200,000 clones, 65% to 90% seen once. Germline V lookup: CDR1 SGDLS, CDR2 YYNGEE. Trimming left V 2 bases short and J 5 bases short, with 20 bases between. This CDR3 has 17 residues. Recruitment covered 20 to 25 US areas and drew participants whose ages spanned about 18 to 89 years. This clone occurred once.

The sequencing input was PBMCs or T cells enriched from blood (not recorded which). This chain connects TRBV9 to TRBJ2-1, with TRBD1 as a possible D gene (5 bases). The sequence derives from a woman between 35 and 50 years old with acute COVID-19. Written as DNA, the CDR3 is TGTGCCAGCAGCGTCCGAATAAGGGGATTAGGAAACAATGAGCAGTTCTTC. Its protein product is CASSVRIRGLGNNEQFF.